These 6 T cell receptor beta chains originate from one sample sequenced in a study of cytomegalovirus exposure and HLA in healthy donors. Sequenced by immunoSEQ multiplex PCR; TCRdb stores in-frame clones only, minus some. The sample carries about 160,000 clones, about 89% recorded once. Sequencing was carried out using PBMCs. Source of these receptors: a woman aged 18 to 35 in good health and CMV-seropositive.

The chain combines TRBV7-6 with TRBJ1-3, with D possibly TRBD1 on 5 matching bases. Trimming took 1 base from V and 2 from J, leaving 9 bases between them. Germline CDR1 SGHVS, CDR2 FNYEAQ. The CDR3 sequence is 15 residues long. The CDR3 sequence: CASSLEGFAGNTIYF. CDR3 DNA sequence: TGTGCCAGCAGCTTAGAGGGGTTCGCTGGAAACACCATATATTTT.

This clone was seen once. The chain recombines TRBV7-9 with TRBJ2-7; 8 bases fit TRBD2. The CDR3 length is 16 residues. Germline assignment: CDR1 SEHNR and CDR2 FQNEAQ (reference sequence). J gave up 1 base and V 0 bases, and 5 bases lay outside the gene matches. The CDR3 DNA sequence: TGTGCCAGCAGCTTAGCTGCGGGAGGCTCTTCCTACGAGCAGTACTTC. It encodes CASSLAAGGSSYEQYF.

The CDR3 DNA is TGTGCCAGCAGCCATCGGACAGGCTGGGAAGCTTTCTTT. Translated, it gives CASSHRTGWEAFF. This chain links TRBV6-5 with TRBJ1-1; 7 positions agree with TRBD1. The junction had 9 bases not matched to a gene; V was cut back by 6 bases and J by 8 bases. There are 13 residues in the CDR3. Germline CDR1 reads MNHEY; CDR2 reads SVGAGI.

CDR3 in amino acids: CASSAGPGTGLGYGYTF. The CDR3, as DNA: TGTGCCAGCAGCGCAGGTCCCGGGACAGGGTTGGGCTATGGCTACACCTTC. This chain uses TRBV7-2 with TRBJ1-2, with 9 bases fitting TRBD1. The CDR3 runs to 17 residues. The germline gives CDR1 SGHTA, CDR2 FQGNSA. V trimming: 5 bases; J trimming: 4 bases; junction bases outside the gene matches: 14.

The V call is TRBV5-4, the J call TRBJ2-7, with TRBD2 identical over 12 bases. This CDR3 contains 15 residues. Losses at the gene ends were 4 bases for V and 6 bases for J; bases not matched to a gene: 8. Germline values: CDR1 SGHNT, CDR2 YYREEE (reference sequence). CDR3 sequence: CASSLGGLAGSEQYF. CDR3 sequence (DNA): TGTGCCAGCAGCCTAGGCGGACTAGCGGGGTCCGAGCAGTACTTC. The variable domain in full, with the rest retrieved from reference TRBV5-4 and TRBJ2-7, is ETGVTQSPTHLIKTRGQQVTLRCSSQSGHNTVSWYQQALGQGPQFIFQYYREEENGRGNFPPRFSGLQFPNYSSELNVNALELDDSALYLCASSLGGLAGSEQYFGPGTRLTVT.

V usage is TRBV9 and J usage is TRBJ2-3, with 10 bases identical to TRBD2. J lost 2 bases, V lost 0 bases, and 3 bases had no gene match. The CDR3 is made up of 16 amino acids. Germline CDR1 SGDLS, CDR2 YYNGEE. The CDR3 bases are TGTGCCAGCAGCGTAGTAAGCGGGAGGGCCACAGATACGCAGTATTTT. This sequence encodes CASSVVSGRATDTQYF.